These 2 T cell receptor beta chains were sequenced from one sample in a study of blood T cell repertoires in COVID-19. The data were produced by immunoSEQ multiplex PCR, yet TCRdb's version contains in-frame clones alone and is incomplete. This table holds around 20,000 clones, nearly 90% found once. Sequencing used peripheral blood. These receptors were obtained from a middle-aged man with active COVID-19.

The V gene is TRBV5-1, the J gene TRBJ2-3, with 11 bases that match TRBD2. This CDR3 is 18 amino acids long. In germline, CDR1 is SGHRS, CDR2 YFSETQ. With V trimmed by 0 bases and J by 0 bases, 6 bases remained unmatched. The CDR3 loop is CASSLVSGRAASTDTQYF. DNA for the CDR3: TGCGCCAGCAGCTTGGTTAGCGGGAGGGCCGCTAGCACAGATACGCAGTATTTT.

The rearrangement uses TRBV19 and TRBJ2-7, with 12 bases that match TRBD2. The CDR3 is 16 residues long. V trimming: 4 bases; J trimming: 4 bases; junction bases outside the gene matches: 8. The germline CDR1 and CDR2 sequences are LNHDA and SQIVND (reference sequence). The CDR3 DNA sequence: TGTGCCAGTAGTACAAGGACTAGCGGGGAGTATTACGAGCAGTACTTC. Protein sequence: CASSTRTSGEYYEQYF.